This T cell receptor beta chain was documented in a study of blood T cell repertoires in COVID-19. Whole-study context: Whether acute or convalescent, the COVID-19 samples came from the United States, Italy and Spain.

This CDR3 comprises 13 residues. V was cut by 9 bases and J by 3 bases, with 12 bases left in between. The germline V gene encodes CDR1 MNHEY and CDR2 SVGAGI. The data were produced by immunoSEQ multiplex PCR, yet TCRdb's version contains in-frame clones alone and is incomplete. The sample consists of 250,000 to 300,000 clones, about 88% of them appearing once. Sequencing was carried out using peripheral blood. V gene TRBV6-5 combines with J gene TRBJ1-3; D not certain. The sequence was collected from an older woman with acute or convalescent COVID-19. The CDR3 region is CASSTGVGNTIYF. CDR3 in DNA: TGTGCCAGTTCCACCGGGGTTGGAAACACCATATATTTT.